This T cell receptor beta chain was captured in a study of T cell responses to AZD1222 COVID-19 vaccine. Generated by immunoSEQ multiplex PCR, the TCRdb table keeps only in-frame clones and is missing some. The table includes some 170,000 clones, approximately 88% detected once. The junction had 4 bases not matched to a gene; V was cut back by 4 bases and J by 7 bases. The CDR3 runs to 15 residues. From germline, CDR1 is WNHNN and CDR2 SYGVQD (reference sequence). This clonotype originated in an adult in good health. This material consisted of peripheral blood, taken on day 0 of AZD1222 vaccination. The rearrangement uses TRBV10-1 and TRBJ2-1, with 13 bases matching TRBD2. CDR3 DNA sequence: TGCGCCAGCAGTGCCGGGACTAGCGGGGAAAATGAGCAGTTCTTC. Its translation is CASSAGTSGENEQFF.